The entry below gives a single TCR beta chain sequence along with its context. Its antigen is not known. Produced via immunoSEQ multiplex PCR; TCRdb's table is partial and in-frame only. The profile covers thousands of clones, none occurring a single time. This sample stems from a study of T cells after posttransplantation cyclophosphamide. Cyclophosphamide on days +3 and +4 followed busulfan-fludarabine conditioning and a marrow graft. Study-wide findings and caveats: Tissue-infiltrating T cells from skin or gut overlapped little with blood T cells.

The sequenced sample was PBMCs, obtained after allogeneic stem cell transplant with posttransplant cyclophosphamide. This receptor was obtained from a male patient between 50 and 60 years old who received an allogeneic stem cell transplant from an unrelated donor, was CMV-positive, and had acute GVHD only. Some T cells may originate from the graft donor.

The CDR3 DNA reads as TGTGCCTGGAGTGAGGGACAGGGGATATTCTGGGGGCCTAACTATGGCTACACCTTC. Translating it yields CAWSEGQGIFWGPNYGYTF. The V call is TRBV30, the J call TRBJ1-2; 10 nucleotides line up with TRBD1. This CDR3 contains 19 residues. Trimming took 1 base from V and 0 from J; bases not matched to a gene: 14. Germline assignment: CDR1 GTSNPN and CDR2 SVGIG (reference sequence).